This T cell receptor beta chain is from a study of blood T cell repertoires in COVID-19. Trimming took 3 bases from V and 1 from J, leaving 6 bases between them. The V gene's germline CDR1 is MNHEY and CDR2 SMNVEV (reference sequence). The CDR3 length is 13 residues. Data came from immunoSEQ multiplex PCR; TCRdb stores just in-frame clones and leaves some out. The repertoire holds about 140,000 clones, roughly 80% seen once, with approximately 1.8% in the top ten. The receptor was derived from a young woman who had been exposed to COVID-19. The specimen sequenced was PBMCs or T cells enriched from blood (not recorded which). The rearrangement joins TRBV27 to TRBJ1-1; D gene unclear. The CDR3 loop is CASSFSRNTEAFF. For the CDR3, the DNA is TGTGCCAGCAGTTTTTCTAGGAACACTGAAGCTTTCTTT.